These 2 T cell receptor beta chains were sequenced from one sample in a study of technical replicates of blood from several donors. Clones were read by immunoSEQ multiplex PCR, and TCRdb kept only the in-frame ones, dropping some. The sample yields roughly 71,000 clones, nearly 97% seen once. The sequencing sample was made of T cells isolated from PBMCs. The source is a human donor in good health.

On this clone itself: Additional DNA sequences in this sample encode the identical CDR3. The CDR3 coding sequence is TGTGCCAGCTCACCGGGACAGGGGGCCTACGAGCAGTACTTC. Translated, it gives CASSPGQGAYEQYF. V is TRBV18 and J is TRBJ2-7; 11 positions agree with TRBD1. The germline V gene encodes CDR1 KGHSH and CDR2 LQKENI. The CDR3 sequence is 14 residues long. With V trimmed by 3 bases and J by 2 bases, 0 bases remained unmatched.

This rearrangement joins TRBV2 to TRBJ2-2; 8 nucleotides align to TRBD2. In germline, CDR1 is SNHLY, CDR2 FYNNEI. The CDR3 runs 17 residues. V dropped 3 bases and J dropped 4; count of bases not matched to a gene: 10. CDR3 sequence reads: CASSDPSRGGSTGELFF. CDR3 DNA sequence: TGTGCCAGCAGTGACCCCTCCCGCGGGGGGAGCACCGGGGAGCTGTTTTTT. Combining the CDR3 with reference TRBV2 and TRBJ2-2 gives the whole variable domain EPEVTQTPSHQVTQMGQEVILRCVPISNHLYFYWYRQILGQKVEFLVSFYNNEISEKSEIFDDQFSVERPDGSNFTLKIRSTKLEDSAMYFCASSDPSRGGSTGELFFGEGSRLTVL.